The rows below give T cell receptor beta chains drawn from one sample of a study of shared clonotypes between healthy human individuals. Assay used: immunoSEQ multiplex PCR; TCRdb lists only in-frame clones, some missing. Of around 1.1 million clones listed, 70% to 80% are singletons. Sample: memory CD4+ T cells from PBMCs. These receptors were taken from a man younger than 35 in good health. Some clones in this sample may be carry-over from other donors' samples. Each CDR3 is given with its conserved first and last residue. The order of the fields is J gene, V gene, D gene, clone size, CDR3 DNA, CDR3 protein. D genes are given only for firm matches. Some rows have no size entry. The others give once, few or many, or a class for an expanded clone.

j_call: TRBJ2-2
v_call: TRBV7-2
d_call: TRBD2
clone_size: -
cdr3_nt: TGTGCCAGCAGCCCTAGGGTAGCGGGAGGAAACACGAACACCGGGGAGCTGTTTTTT
cdr3_aa: CASSPRVAGGNTNTGELFF

j_call: TRBJ2-7
v_call: TRBV27
d_call: TRBD1
clone_size: -
cdr3_nt: TGTGCCAGCAGTTTCGGACAGGGGGGCCACGAGCAGTACTTC
cdr3_aa: CASSFGQGGHEQYF

j_call: TRBJ2-3
v_call: TRBV27
d_call: -
clone_size: -
cdr3_nt: TGTGCCAGCAGTTTGGCGGGCCCCCGGGATACGCAGTATTTT
cdr3_aa: CASSLAGPRDTQYF

j_call: TRBJ2-3
v_call: TRBV27
d_call: TRBD2
clone_size: -
cdr3_nt: TGTGCCAGCATTCCCCGGGGGGGGACGCAGTATTTT
cdr3_aa: CASIPRGGTQYF

j_call: TRBJ2-3
v_call: TRBV14
d_call: -
clone_size: many
cdr3_nt: TGTGCCAGCAGCCAACGGGACACCACAGATACGCAGTATTTT
cdr3_aa: CASSQRDTTDTQYF

j_call: TRBJ1-2
v_call: TRBV7-8
d_call: TRBD1
clone_size: -
cdr3_nt: TGTGCCAGCAGCTCGAAAACGACAGGGGCTAACACCTTC
cdr3_aa: CASSSKTTGANTF

j_call: TRBJ2-1
v_call: TRBV5-1
d_call: -
clone_size: -
cdr3_nt: TGCGCCAGCAGCCCCGGATATCAGGGCCCGAATGAGCAGTTCTTC
cdr3_aa: CASSPGYQGPNEQFF

j_call: TRBJ2-5
v_call: TRBV28
d_call: -
clone_size: once
cdr3_nt: TGTGCCAGCAGTTTGATTCGGGAGACCCAGTACTTC
cdr3_aa: CASSLIRETQYF

j_call: TRBJ2-1
v_call: TRBV9
d_call: TRBD2
clone_size: -
cdr3_nt: TGTGCCAGCAGCGTAGACGGGAGGAGACACAATGAGCAGTTCTTC
cdr3_aa: CASSVDGRRHNEQFF

j_call: TRBJ2-7
v_call: TRBV18
d_call: TRBD2
clone_size: -
cdr3_nt: TGTGCCAGCTCCCAATTAGCGGGACCTTACGAGCAGTACTTC
cdr3_aa: CASSQLAGPYEQYF

j_call: TRBJ1-4
v_call: TRBV7-8
d_call: TRBD1
clone_size: few
cdr3_nt: TGTGCCAGCAGCACCCTCCCAGGGGGTGAAAAACTGTTTTTT
cdr3_aa: CASSTLPGGEKLFF

j_call: TRBJ1-1
v_call: TRBV7-6
d_call: TRBD1
clone_size: -
cdr3_nt: TGTGCCAGCAGCCCTGACAGGGGAGGGACTGAAGCTTTCTTT
cdr3_aa: CASSPDRGGTEAFF

j_call: TRBJ1-1
v_call: TRBV19
d_call: -
clone_size: -
cdr3_nt: TGTGCCAGTGGCGATGGGTGGGGCACTGAAGCTTTCTTT
cdr3_aa: CASGDGWGTEAFF

j_call: TRBJ2-1
v_call: TRBV7-3
d_call: -
clone_size: -
cdr3_nt: TGTGCCAGCAGCTTAATGGCTAGCGTATACAATGAGCAGTTCTTC
cdr3_aa: CASSLMASVYNEQFF

j_call: TRBJ2-1
v_call: TRBV28
d_call: TRBD2
clone_size: -
cdr3_nt: TGTGCCAGCAGTTCAGCGGGAGGCTCCGGGAATGAGCAGTTCTTC
cdr3_aa: CASSSAGGSGNEQFF

j_call: TRBJ2-7
v_call: TRBV2
d_call: -
clone_size: -
cdr3_nt: TGTGCCAGTGCGATCCATGACTACGAGCAGTACTTC
cdr3_aa: CASAIHDYEQYF

j_call: TRBJ2-3
v_call: TRBV7-8
d_call: -
clone_size: -
cdr3_nt: TGTGCCAGCAGCTACAGAGTCCAGGGGCAAGATACGCAGTATTTT
cdr3_aa: CASSYRVQGQDTQYF

j_call: TRBJ2-3
v_call: TRBV5-1
d_call: -
clone_size: -
cdr3_nt: TGCGCCAGCAGCTTGGGACAGCGGACTAGCACAGATACGCAGTATTTT
cdr3_aa: CASSLGQRTSTDTQYF

j_call: TRBJ1-2
v_call: TRBV27
d_call: -
clone_size: -
cdr3_nt: TGTGCCAGCAGTCGATCGGAGTCTAACGGCTACACCTTC
cdr3_aa: CASSRSESNGYTF

j_call: TRBJ2-7
v_call: TRBV7-2
d_call: TRBD2
clone_size: -
cdr3_nt: TGTGCCAGCAGCTTAAGGTGGGAGGGGACCTACGAGCAGTACTTC
cdr3_aa: CASSLRWEGTYEQYF

j_call: TRBJ2-5
v_call: TRBV28
d_call: -
clone_size: once
cdr3_nt: TGTGCCAGCAGAGGCCCTGCCCCAACAGCGGCCCAAGAGACCCAGTACTTC
cdr3_aa: CASRGPAPTAAQETQYF

j_call: TRBJ2-7
v_call: TRBV5-1
d_call: -
clone_size: -
cdr3_nt: TGCGCCAGCAGCTTAATAGCATTCGACGAGCAGTACTTC
cdr3_aa: CASSLIAFDEQYF

j_call: TRBJ2-3
v_call: TRBV6-1
d_call: -
clone_size: -
cdr3_nt: TGTGCCAGCAGGCTCAACCCGGTCTACACAGATACGCAGTATTTT
cdr3_aa: CASRLNPVYTDTQYF

j_call: TRBJ2-5
v_call: TRBV28
d_call: -
clone_size: -
cdr3_nt: TGTGCCAGCAGTTTGGGAGGACAGAGGCGAGAGACCCAGTACTTC
cdr3_aa: CASSLGGQRRETQYF

j_call: TRBJ2-2
v_call: TRBV6-5
d_call: -
clone_size: -
cdr3_nt: TGTGCCAGCAGTTACGCTCAGGGCACCGGGGAGCTGTTTTTT
cdr3_aa: CASSYAQGTGELFF

j_call: TRBJ2-2
v_call: TRBV5-1
d_call: TRBD1
clone_size: -
cdr3_nt: TGCGCCAGCAGCCGGGACAGCGCGAACACCGGGGAGCTGTTTTTT
cdr3_aa: CASSRDSANTGELFF

j_call: TRBJ2-1
v_call: TRBV4-2
d_call: -
clone_size: -
cdr3_nt: TGTGCCAGCAGCCAAGAGCCCTTTAGTGGTGTTGAGCAGTTCTTC
cdr3_aa: CASSQEPFSGVEQFF

j_call: TRBJ1-5
v_call: TRBV2
d_call: -
clone_size: -
cdr3_nt: TGTGCCAGCAGTGGGGAGATAACAGGGTATAGCAATCAGCCCCAGCATTTT
cdr3_aa: CASSGEITGYSNQPQHF

j_call: TRBJ2-7
v_call: TRBV29-1
d_call: -
clone_size: few
cdr3_nt: TGCAGTTGGCGAGACAGGAGCGAGCAGTACTTC
cdr3_aa: CSWRDRSEQYF

j_call: TRBJ1-1
v_call: TRBV10-3
d_call: -
clone_size: -
cdr3_nt: TGTGCCACCGCTGGGAGCACTGAAGCTTTCTTT
cdr3_aa: CATAGSTEAFF

j_call: TRBJ1-2
v_call: TRBV7-9
d_call: TRBD1
clone_size: once
cdr3_nt: TGTGCCAGCAGCTTAAGTACAGGGGTTGTCGGCTACACCTTC
cdr3_aa: CASSLSTGVVGYTF

j_call: TRBJ2-7
v_call: TRBV6-1
d_call: -
clone_size: once
cdr3_nt: TGTGCCAGCAGTGAAAGCAACACCCTCGACGAGCAGTACTTC
cdr3_aa: CASSESNTLDEQYF

j_call: TRBJ2-7
v_call: TRBV19
d_call: TRBD1
clone_size: -
cdr3_nt: TGTGCCAGTAGAATGGATCATGGGACAGGGTACTACGAGCAGTACTTC
cdr3_aa: CASRMDHGTGYYEQYF

j_call: TRBJ2-5
v_call: TRBV4-1
d_call: -
clone_size: -
cdr3_nt: TGCGCCAGCCAGGGGTGGGGGAGGGAGACCCAGTACTTC
cdr3_aa: CASQGWGRETQYF

j_call: TRBJ2-2
v_call: TRBV7-3
d_call: TRBD2
clone_size: -
cdr3_nt: TGTGCCAGCAGCCTCTCTAGCGGATACACCGGGGAGCTGTTTTTT
cdr3_aa: CASSLSSGYTGELFF

j_call: TRBJ2-5
v_call: TRBV5-1
d_call: TRBD2
clone_size: few
cdr3_nt: TGCGCCAGCAGCTGGGGGACTAGCGGGAGTTTGGAGACCCAGTACTTC
cdr3_aa: CASSWGTSGSLETQYF

j_call: TRBJ2-5
v_call: TRBV7-6
d_call: TRBD1
clone_size: -
cdr3_nt: TGTGCCAGCAGCGTCACAGGGGGCGCAGGGGCATTCGAGACCCAGTACTTC
cdr3_aa: CASSVTGGAGAFETQYF

j_call: TRBJ1-2
v_call: TRBV4-1
d_call: -
clone_size: -
cdr3_nt: TGCGCCAGCAGCCAAGTAGATGGTCAGGGGCCCATATATGGCTACACCTTC
cdr3_aa: CASSQVDGQGPIYGYTF